This T cell receptor beta chain is from a study of cytomegalovirus exposure and HLA in healthy donors. Study conclusions and caveats: Later work showed greater clonal expansion in HLA-associated TCR beta chains than in equally common others. A later analysis linked around 17,000 TCR beta sequences to HLA alleles at 0.05 false discovery rate.

Healthy bone marrow donors made up the donors. This clone was found once. Its antigen is currently unknown. The ends were cut back, 1 base at V and 0 bases at J, with 8 bases in the middle. The CDR3 spans 15 residues. Per the germline V gene, CDR1 is KGHSH and CDR2 is LQKENI. PCR was performed using 60 Vbeta and 13 Jbeta primers. Only in-frame clones appear in the TCRdb table, and some are missing; sequencing was by immunoSEQ multiplex PCR. Among around 150,000 clones listed, around nine tenths were seen once. The chain recombines TRBV18 with TRBJ2-3; tentative D call: TRBD2 (6 bases). The TCR originated in a woman younger than 45 in good health and CMV-seronegative. Sequenced: PBMCs. CDR3 protein: CASSPQGTSTDTQYF. DNA for the CDR3: TGTGCCAGCTCACCACAGGGGACTAGCACAGATACGCAGTATTTT. Complete variable domain (other parts from reference TRBV18 and TRBJ2-3): NAGVMQNPRHLVRRRGQEARLRCSPMKGHSHVYWYRQLPEEGLKFMVYLQKENIIDESGMPKERFSAEFPKEGPSILRIQQVVRGDSAAYFCASSPQGTSTDTQYFGPGTRLTVL.